The 32 T cell receptor beta chains below come from one sample, sequenced in a study of T cells in Graves' hyperthyroidism and ophthalmopathy. The source material, RNA transcripts, was used to amplify TCR beta CDR3 regions. During a first-round RT-PCR of the TCR CDR3, the HTBI primer set was used. TCRdb analysed the multiplex PCR reads with MiXCR anew, one entry per CDR3 protein. The sample contains a few hundred thousand distinct CDR3 sequences, 46% of which appear only once. The sample comprised peripheral blood or thyroid tissue (not recorded which). The receptors come from an adult woman with Graves' disease, either hyperthyroidism or ophthalmopathy (not recorded which).

About this clonotype itself: A read error may account for a junction end that differs from germline. J is TRBJ1-1 and V is TRBV6-4; D gene unclear. Germline CDR1 is MRHNA and CDR2 is SNTAGT. This CDR3 contains 16 residues. This CDR3 is CASSEGKQSWNTEAFF. DNA for the CDR3: TGTGCCAGCAGTGAGGGAAAACAGAGTTGGAACACCGAAGCTTTCTTT.

The genes are TRBV20-1 and TRBJ2-2, with D perhaps TRBD2 (5 bases). The length of the CDR3 is 13 residues. The V end lost 1 base, the J end lost 11 bases, and 14 bases lay between the germline ends. Germline V lookup: CDR1 DFQATT, CDR2 SNEGSKA (reference sequence). In nucleotides, the CDR3 is TGCAGTGCTAGAGCTGGGTCTGAGGGCGAGCTGTTTTTT. Protein product: CSARAGSEGELFF.

The rearrangement uses TRBV19 and TRBJ2-6; no reliable D call. The V and J ends lost 4 bases and 9 bases respectively, with 16 bases between them. The CDR3 has 15 amino acids. CDR1 is LNHDA and CDR2 is SQIVND in the germline V gene (reference sequence). CDR3 region: CASSNSYPWGNVLTF. The CDR3, as DNA: TGTGCCAGTAGTAACTCCTACCCGTGGGGCAACGTCCTGACTTTC.

This clonotype came up once. The V and J genes are TRBV20-1 and TRBJ1-6; 9 bases map to TRBD1. The germline gives CDR1 DFQATT, CDR2 SNEGSKA (reference sequence). V gave up 4 bases and J gave up 5 bases; unmatched junction bases: 0. This CDR3 comprises 13 residues. Here the CDR3 reads CSANRGHNSPLHF. The CDR3 DNA reads as TGCAGTGCTAACAGGGGGCATAATTCACCCCTCCACTTT.

This clonotype has just a few counts. The chain is built from TRBV5-1 and TRBJ2-1; 10 bases are shared with TRBD2. CDR1 is SGHRS and CDR2 is YFSETQ in the germline V gene. V lost 7 bases to trimming and J lost 5 bases; unmatched junction nucleotides: 3. CDR3 length: 13 amino acids. CDR3 in DNA: TGCGCCAGCGCTAGCGGGAGCAACAATGAGCAGTTCTTC. Its translation: CASASGSNNEQFF. Full variable domain (rest looked up from reference TRBV5-1 and TRBJ2-1): KAGVTQTPRYLIKTRGQQVTLSCSPISGHRSVSWYQQTPGQGLQFLFEYFSETQRNKGNFPGRFSGRQFSNSRSEMNVSTLELGDSALYLCASASGSNNEQFFGPGTRLTVL.

This clonotype was seen at least ten times. The CDR3 region is CSARDPNRVNTEAFF. CDR3 DNA sequence: TGCAGTGCTAGAGATCCTAATAGGGTGAACACTGAAGCTTTCTTT. The V call is TRBV20-1, the J call TRBJ1-1; no reliable D call. The CDR3 covers 15 residues. Germline CDR1 DFQATT, CDR2 SNEGSKA (reference sequence). The V and J ends lost 0 bases and 0 bases respectively, with 11 bases between them.

On this clonotype: A junction boundary mismatches the germline segment, possibly from a read error. This chain links TRBV19 with TRBJ2-6, with D possibly being TRBD2 (5 bases). Germline V gene data show CDR1 as LNHDA and CDR2 as SQIVND (reference sequence). The CDR3 consists of 12 residues. The CDR3 reads CASSSEGGTEAF. CDR3 DNA: TGTGCCAGTAGTAGCGAGGGCGGCACTGAAGCTTTC.

This clonotype was observed many times. The rearrangement links TRBV14 to TRBJ2-7; maybe TRBD2 (5 bases). In germline, CDR1 is SGHDN, CDR2 FVKESK. The CDR3 contains 14 residues. V lost 4 bases and J lost 6, with 16 bases in between. CDR3 region: CASSRTGEGGEQYF. The CDR3 DNA follows: TGTGCCAGCAGCCGAACCGGAGAGGGCGGCGAGCAGTACTTC.

This clonotype was recorded at least ten times. CDR3 amino acids: CASSPLRTGIGGYTF. CDR3 sequence (DNA): TGTGCCAGCAGCCCTCTTCGGACAGGGATCGGTGGCTACACCTTC. The chain joins TRBV7-2 to TRBJ1-2, with 8 positions matching TRBD1. The CDR3 consists of 15 residues. The germline CDR1 and CDR2 sequences are SGHTA and FQGNSA. J lost 7 bases, V lost 5 bases, and 12 bases had no gene match.

In its sample, this clonotype was seen many times. The V and J genes are TRBV2 and TRBJ1-2; D ambiguous. Germline V gene sequence: CDR1 SNHLY, CDR2 FYNNEI. Trimming removed 6 bases from V and 3 bases from J, with 17 bases in between. This CDR3 spans 15 amino acids. CDR3 sequence (DNA): TGTGCCAGCAGCCCCCTTCCCTCGGGTGACTATGGCTACACCTTC. Its translation is CASSPLPSGDYGYTF.

The chain is built from TRBV2 and TRBJ2-7, with 9 positions matching TRBD1. Germline CDR1 is SNHLY and CDR2 is FYNNEI. This CDR3 is 14 amino acids long. V trimming: 3 bases; J trimming: 7 bases; junction bases outside the gene matches: 7. The chain's CDR3 is CASSDPGTGREQYF. DNA of the CDR3: TGTGCCAGCAGTGACCCGGGGACAGGGCGGGAGCAGTACTTC.

Written as DNA, the CDR3 is TGCGCCAGCAGCTCCGACGCGGGCGAGCAGTACTTC. Encoded protein: CASSSDAGEQYF. The V call is TRBV5-1, the J call TRBJ2-7, with TRBD2 as a possible D gene (5 bases). Trimming cost V 3 bases and J 6 bases, with 10 bases left between them. The CDR3 has 12 amino acids. Germline V lookup: CDR1 SGHRS, CDR2 YFSETQ.

This clonotype was picked up many times. The chain employs TRBV5-1 and TRBJ2-7; a possible D gene is TRBD1 (6 bases). V gave up 7 bases and J gave up 5 bases, with 19 bases separating them. The CDR3 is 14 residues long. CDR1 is SGHRS and CDR2 is YFSETQ in the germline V gene. In DNA form, the CDR3 reads TGCGCCAGCTCTGCGGACAGCTCGCGGGACGAGCAGTACTTC. This codes for CASSADSSRDEQYF.

This rearrangement joins TRBV5-1 to TRBJ2-1; D gene ambiguous. CDR1 is SGHRS and CDR2 is YFSETQ in the germline V gene. V was cut by 2 bases and J by 8 bases, with 5 bases left in between. This CDR3 is built from 11 residues. The CDR3 coding sequence is TGCGCCAGCAGCTTCGCGGATGAGCAGTTCTTC. Amino acid sequence: CASSFADEQFF.

This clonotype has a handful of counts. The gene calls are TRBV7-3 and TRBJ2-3; 8 bases fit TRBD2. Germline V gene data show CDR1 as SGHTA and CDR2 as FQGTGA. This CDR3 comprises 18 residues. The V gene end was trimmed by 3 bases and the J gene end by 7 bases; junction bases not matched to a gene: 18. The CDR3 DNA follows: TGTGCCAGCAGCTTTACCCCCACCGGGAGGGGCGGAGGAAATACGCAGTATTTT. Encoded protein: CASSFTPTGRGGGNTQYF. The full variable domain, completed using reference TRBV7-3 and TRBJ2-3, is GAGVSQTPSNKVTEKGKYVELRCDPISGHTALYWYRQSLGQGPEFLIYFQGTGAADDSGLPNDRFFAVRPEGSVSTLKIQRTERGDSAVYLCASSFTPTGRGGGNTQYFGPGTRLTVL.

V and J are TRBV6-5 and TRBJ2-7, with a tentative D call TRBD2 (5 bases). The V end lost 2 bases, the J end lost 2 bases, and 22 bases lay between the germline ends. Germline V CDR1 and CDR2: MNHEY, SVGAGI. CDR3 length: 18 amino acids. The CDR3 region is CASSYIGPGWRGAYEQYF. CDR3 nucleotides: TGTGCCAGCAGTTACATAGGGCCGGGATGGAGAGGCGCCTACGAGCAGTACTTC.

This clonotype was detected many times. The chain carries TRBV12-3 or TRBV12-4 and TRBJ2-5; TRBD1 or TRBD2 may be the D gene (5 bases each). V lost 7 bases to trimming and J lost 1 base, with 13 bases between them. The CDR3 is made up of 14 amino acids. CDR3 residues: CASTNPGAQETQYF. The CDR3 DNA follows: TGTGCCAGCACCAACCCCGGGGCCCAAGAGACCCAGTACTTC.

This clonotype was seen at least ten times. This chain uses TRBV4-1 with TRBJ1-1; D not certain. V was pared by 1 base and J by 4 bases, with 16 bases between. This CDR3 is built from 16 residues. Germline lookup yields CDR1 MGHRA and CDR2 YSYEKL. CDR3 residues: CASSQGYGLGGTEAFF. CDR3 nucleotides: TGCGCCAGCAGCCAAGGGTATGGGTTGGGCGGCACTGAAGCTTTCTTT.

V gene TRBV5-1 combines with J gene TRBJ1-1; D gene unclear. The germline V and J ends were trimmed by 4 bases and 7 bases, with 11 bases remaining between them. The CDR3 has 12 residues. CDR1 is SGHRS and CDR2 is YFSETQ in the germline V gene. Written as DNA, the CDR3 is TGCGCCAGCAGCGACGAGAGAAATGAAGCTTTCTTT. This gives the protein CASSDERNEAFF.

This clonotype has only a few counts. The chain employs TRBV11-3 and TRBJ2-1; D possibly matches TRBD1 or TRBD2 (5 bases each). V was pared by 8 bases and J by 6 bases, with 11 bases between. The V gene's germline CDR1 is SGHNT and CDR2 YENEEA. This CDR3 is built from 12 residues. The chain's CDR3 is CASRWGSNEQFF. The DNA of the CDR3 is TGTGCCAGCCGATGGGGGTCCAATGAGCAGTTCTTC.

The chain couples TRBV29-1 to TRBJ2-5; D uncertain. From germline, CDR1 is SQVTM and CDR2 ANQGSEA. The CDR3 sequence is 13 residues long. V was pared by 6 bases and J by 5 bases, with 16 bases between. The CDR3 reads CSVTGPTVETQYF. The CDR3, as DNA: TGCAGCGTAACCGGGCCTACTGTGGAGACCCAGTACTTC.

The chain uses TRBV10-3 and TRBJ2-7, with TRBD2 matching 7 bases. From germline, CDR1 is ENHRY and CDR2 SYGVKD. Unmatched junction bases numbered 8, after V lost 6 bases and J lost 0 bases. There are 15 residues in the CDR3. The CDR3 region is CAISTTERDSYEQYF. The DNA for the CDR3 is TGTGCCATCAGCACGACGGAGCGGGACTCCTACGAGCAGTACTTC.

This clonotype showed up many times. The V and J genes are TRBV5-8 and TRBJ1-2, with a possible D match to TRBD1 (5 bases). CDR3 length: 13 amino acids. Germline CDR1 and CDR2: SGHTS and YDEGEE. V shed 4 bases and J shed 7 bases, with 14 bases lying between them. The CDR3 nucleotides are TGTGCCAGCAGCGATGGGACTTATTTTGGCTACACCTTC. This translates into CASSDGTYFGYTF.

The chain carries TRBV7-6 and TRBJ2-6; unclear D gene. The V and J ends lost 5 bases and 8 bases respectively, with 7 bases between them. From germline, CDR1 is SGHVS and CDR2 FNYEAQ. The CDR3 runs 12 residues. The CDR3 loop is CASSLISNVLTF. In DNA form, the CDR3 reads TGTGCCAGCAGCCTTATTTCCAACGTCCTGACTTTC.

The chain couples TRBV4-3 to TRBJ1-1; D remains ambiguous. The CDR3 length is 14 residues. V was trimmed by 0 bases and J by 3 bases, leaving 8 bases between them. The germline gives CDR1 LGHNA, CDR2 YSLEER. The CDR3 DNA is TGCGCCAGCAGCCAAGATTACGGGGACACTGAAGCTTTCTTT. Its protein is CASSQDYGDTEAFF.

This clonotype turned up a few times. The chain recombines TRBV7-2 with TRBJ1-6; D is uncertain. The CDR3 consists of 13 residues. The germline V gene encodes CDR1 SGHTA and CDR2 FQGNSA. Trimming shortened V by 0 bases and J by 10 bases, and 7 bases separated the two germline ends. The CDR3 loop reads CASSLAIDSPLHF. As DNA, the CDR3 is TGTGCCAGCAGCTTAGCGATAGACTCACCCCTCCACTTT. The whole variable domain, remainder taken from reference TRBV7-2 and TRBJ1-6, is GAGVSQSPSNKVTEKGKDVELRCDPISGHTALYWYRQSLGQGLEFLIYFQGNSAPDKSGLPSDRFSAERTGGSVSTLTIQRTQQEDSAVYLCASSLAIDSPLHFGNGTRLTVT.

This clonotype has ten or more counts. The chain has TRBV20-1 and TRBJ2-5; 8 bases line up with TRBD1. The CDR3 spans 12 residues. Germline V CDR1 and CDR2: DFQATT, SNEGSKA (reference sequence). V lost 6 bases, J lost 7 bases, and 7 bases stayed unmatched. The CDR3 reads CSAGATGVTQYF. In nucleotides, the CDR3 is TGCAGTGCCGGCGCGACAGGGGTGACCCAGTACTTC.

This clonotype appeared many times. The chain couples TRBV5-1 to TRBJ2-7; D unresolved. This CDR3 has 13 residues. Trimming pared 6 bases from V and 4 bases from J, leaving 14 bases between. The germline V gene encodes CDR1 SGHRS and CDR2 YFSETQ. In nucleotides, the CDR3 is TGCGCCAGCAAGGAGCCAGCTCATTACGAGCAGTACTTC. It specifies CASKEPAHYEQYF.

This clonotype has more than one count but fewer than ten. J is TRBJ2-5 and V is TRBV6-1; a possible D gene is TRBD2 (7 bases). Germline lookup yields CDR1 MNHNS and CDR2 SASEGT. V was shortened by 4 bases and J by 6 bases, with 12 bases between the two germline ends. The CDR3 covers 13 residues. CDR3 amino acids: CASSAKRDKTQYF. CDR3 in DNA: TGTGCCAGCAGTGCAAAGCGGGACAAGACCCAGTACTTC.

A remark on this clonotype: This may stem from a read error, because a much larger clone lies one nucleotide away. The chain joins TRBV20-1 to TRBJ2-5; D ambiguous. CDR3 size: 15 residues. V was shortened by 1 base and J by 4 bases, with 16 bases between the two germline ends. Looked up from germline, CDR1 is DFQATT and CDR2 is SNEGSKA (reference sequence). DNA of the CDR3: TGCAGTGCTAGAGTGGACGCAGGTAGTACAGAGACCCAGTACTTC. Translating gives CSARVDAGSTETQYF.

In its sample, this clonotype was seen a few times. One junction end disagrees with the germline gene, perhaps due to a read error. This rearrangement joins TRBV20-1 to TRBJ2-2, with 11 bases lining up with TRBD1. CDR1 and CDR2 (germline): DFQATT, SNEGSKA (reference sequence). This CDR3 has 15 residues. CDR3: CSARGDRGDTGELFF. CDR3 coding DNA: TGCAGTGCTAGAGGGGACAGGGGGGACACTGGGGAGCTGTTTTTT.

Note on this clonotype: Given the absence of the conserved phenylalanine or tryptophan at the CDR3 end, a read error is likely. V gene TRBV10-3 combines with J gene TRBJ1-2, with 8 positions matching TRBD1. J gave up 4 bases and V 10 bases, and 8 bases lay outside the gene matches. CDR3 length: 13 amino acids. Germline V gives CDR1 ENHRY, CDR2 SYGVKD. CDR3 loop: CATGKTGGYGYTL. The CDR3 bases are TGTGCCACCGGGAAAACAGGGGGCTATGGCTACACCCTC.